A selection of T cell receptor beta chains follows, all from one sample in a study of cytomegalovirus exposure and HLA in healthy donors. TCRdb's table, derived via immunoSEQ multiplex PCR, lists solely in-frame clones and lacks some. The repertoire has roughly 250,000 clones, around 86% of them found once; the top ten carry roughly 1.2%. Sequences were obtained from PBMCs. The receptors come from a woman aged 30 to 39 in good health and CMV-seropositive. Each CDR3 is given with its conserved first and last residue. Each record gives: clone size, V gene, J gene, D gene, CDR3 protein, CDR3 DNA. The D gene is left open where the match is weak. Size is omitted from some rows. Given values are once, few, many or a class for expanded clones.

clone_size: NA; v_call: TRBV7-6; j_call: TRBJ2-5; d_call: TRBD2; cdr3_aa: CASSLVAGSGFQETQYF; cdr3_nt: TGTGCCAGCAGCTTGGTAGCGGGATCCGGGTTCCAAGAGACCCAGTACTTC
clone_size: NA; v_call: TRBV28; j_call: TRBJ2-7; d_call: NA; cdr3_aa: CASSFPDGGSYEQYF; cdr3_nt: TGTGCCAGCAGTTTTCCCGATGGGGGGTCCTACGAGCAGTACTTC
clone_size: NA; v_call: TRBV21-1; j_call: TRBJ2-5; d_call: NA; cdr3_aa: CASSSRVNRGGETQYF; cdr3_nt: TGTGCCAGCAGCTCAAGGGTGAACAGGGGAGGAGAGACCCAGTACTTC
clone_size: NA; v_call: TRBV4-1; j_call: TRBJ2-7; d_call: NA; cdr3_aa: CASSQDTSRTYEQYF; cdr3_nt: TGCGCCAGCAGCCAAGATACTAGCCGCACCTACGAGCAGTACTTC
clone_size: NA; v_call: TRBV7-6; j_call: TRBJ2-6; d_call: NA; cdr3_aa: CASSLWTRTSSGANVLTF; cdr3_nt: TGTGCCAGCAGCTTATGGACACGCACCTCTTCTGGGGCCAACGTCCTGACTTTC
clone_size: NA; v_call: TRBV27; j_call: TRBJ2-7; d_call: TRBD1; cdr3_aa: CASSFIGGAPYEQYF; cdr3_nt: TGTGCCAGCAGTTTTATAGGGGGCGCCCCCTACGAGCAGTACTTC
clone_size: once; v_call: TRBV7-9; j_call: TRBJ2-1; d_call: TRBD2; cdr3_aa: CASSSLAGGQNEQFF; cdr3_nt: TGTGCCAGCAGCTCGTTAGCGGGAGGACAGAATGAGCAGTTCTTC
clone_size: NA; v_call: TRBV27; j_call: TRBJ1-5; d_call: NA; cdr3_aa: CASSPHTGGPQHF; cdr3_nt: TGTGCCAGCAGTCCGCACACGGGGGGGCCCCAGCATTTT
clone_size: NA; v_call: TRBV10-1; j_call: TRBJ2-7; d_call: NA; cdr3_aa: CASSEPEDYEQYF; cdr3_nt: TGCGCCAGCAGTGAGCCGGAGGACTACGAGCAGTACTTC
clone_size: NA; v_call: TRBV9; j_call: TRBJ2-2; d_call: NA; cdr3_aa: CASSVEARTGELFF; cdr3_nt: TGTGCCAGCAGCGTAGAAGCCAGGACCGGGGAGCTGTTTTTT
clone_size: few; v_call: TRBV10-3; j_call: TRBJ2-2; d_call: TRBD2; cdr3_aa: CAILLSGSNTGELFF; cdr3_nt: TGTGCCATCTTACTTAGCGGGTCGAACACCGGGGAGCTGTTTTTT
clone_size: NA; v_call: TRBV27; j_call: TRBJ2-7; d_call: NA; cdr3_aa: CASTLRTGGFYEQYF; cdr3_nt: TGTGCCAGCACTTTACGGACGGGCGGGTTCTACGAGCAGTACTTC
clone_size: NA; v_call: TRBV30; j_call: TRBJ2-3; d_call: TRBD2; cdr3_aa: CAWSYGTSASDTQYF; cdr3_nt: TGTGCCTGGAGTTACGGGACTAGCGCCTCAGATACGCAGTATTTT
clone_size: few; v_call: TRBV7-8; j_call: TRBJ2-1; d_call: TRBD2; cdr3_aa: CASSSLYSGNNEQFF; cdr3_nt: TGTGCCAGCAGCTCCCTTTATAGCGGGAACAATGAGCAGTTCTTC
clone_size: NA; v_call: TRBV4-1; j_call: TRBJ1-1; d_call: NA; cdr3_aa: CASSMLGVVNTEAFF; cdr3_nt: TGCGCCAGCAGCATGCTAGGAGTAGTGAACACTGAAGCTTTCTTT
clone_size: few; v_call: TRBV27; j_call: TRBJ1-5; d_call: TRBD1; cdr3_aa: CASSWGQGNQPQHF; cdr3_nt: TGTGCCAGCAGTTGGGGACAGGGCAATCAGCCCCAGCATTTT
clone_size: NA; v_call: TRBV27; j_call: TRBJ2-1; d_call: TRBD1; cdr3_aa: CASSPRTGVSNEQFF; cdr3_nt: TGTGCCAGCAGTCCGAGGACAGGGGTGAGCAATGAGCAGTTCTTC
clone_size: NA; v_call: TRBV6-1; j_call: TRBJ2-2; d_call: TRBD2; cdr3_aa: CASSALAGETGELFF; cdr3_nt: TGTGCCAGCAGTGCACTAGCGGGAGAGACCGGGGAGCTGTTTTTT
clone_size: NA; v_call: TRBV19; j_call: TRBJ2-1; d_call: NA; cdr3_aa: CASSSVLSAWVSNEQFF; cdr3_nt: TGTGCCAGTAGTTCCGTCTTAAGCGCATGGGTCTCAAATGAGCAGTTCTTC
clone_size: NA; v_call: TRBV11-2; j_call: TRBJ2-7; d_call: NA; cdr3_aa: CASTMRGHTYGDEQYF; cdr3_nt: TGTGCCAGCACCATGAGGGGACATACTTACGGCGACGAGCAGTACTTC
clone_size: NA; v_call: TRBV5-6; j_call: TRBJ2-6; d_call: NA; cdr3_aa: CASSSSGPARSGANVLTF; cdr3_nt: TGTGCCAGCAGCTCCAGCGGACCTGCTAGGTCTGGGGCCAACGTCCTGACTTTC
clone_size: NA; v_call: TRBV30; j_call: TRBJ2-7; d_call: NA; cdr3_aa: CAWSAPRQTTTEQYF; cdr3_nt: TGTGCCTGGAGCGCTCCCAGACAGACGACGACCGAGCAGTACTTC
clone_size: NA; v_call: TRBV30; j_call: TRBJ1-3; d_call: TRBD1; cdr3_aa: CAWSDWTGQGNTIYF; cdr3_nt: TGTGCCTGGAGTGACTGGACAGGGCAAGGAAACACCATATATTTT
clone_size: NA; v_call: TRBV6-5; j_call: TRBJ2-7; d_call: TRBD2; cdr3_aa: CASSLGLAGAEQYF; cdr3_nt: TGTGCCAGCAGCCTTGGGCTAGCGGGAGCCGAGCAGTACTTC
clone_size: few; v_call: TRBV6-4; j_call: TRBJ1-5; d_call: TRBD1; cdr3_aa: CASSDSRGHQPQHF; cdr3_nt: TGTGCCAGCAGTGACTCAAGGGGGCATCAGCCCCAGCATTTT
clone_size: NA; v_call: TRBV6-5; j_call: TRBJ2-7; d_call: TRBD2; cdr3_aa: CASSRVSGKPYEQYF; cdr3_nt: TGTGCCAGCAGCCGTGTTAGCGGGAAACCCTACGAGCAGTACTTC
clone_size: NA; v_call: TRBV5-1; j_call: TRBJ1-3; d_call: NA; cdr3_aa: CASSLEGARGNTIYF; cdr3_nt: TGCGCCAGCAGCTTGGAAGGGGCGCGAGGAAACACCATATATTTT
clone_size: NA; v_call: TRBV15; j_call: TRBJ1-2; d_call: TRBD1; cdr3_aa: CATSRDRGENGYTF; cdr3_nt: TGTGCCACCAGCAGAGACAGGGGGGAGAATGGCTACACCTTC
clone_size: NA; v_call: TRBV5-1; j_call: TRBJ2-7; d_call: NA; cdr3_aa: CASSLSPMYEQYF; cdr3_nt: TGCGCCAGCAGCTTGTCCCCTATGTACGAGCAGTACTTC
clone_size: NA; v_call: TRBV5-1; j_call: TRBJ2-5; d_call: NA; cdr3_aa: CASSLVGRGEETQYF; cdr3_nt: TGCGCCAGCAGCTTGGTTGGCAGGGGGGAAGAGACCCAGTACTTC